Sequencing of this T cell receptor (beta chain) was carried out in a study of cytomegalovirus exposure and HLA in healthy donors. Findings of the study overall: With later analysis, a missense DCLRE1C variant became linked to TCR beta V- and J-gene trimming. Researchers had no immune exposure information except CMV serostatus available.

Amplification used 60 Vbeta primers and 13 Jbeta primers. Some clones are missing from TCRdb's copy, which holds only in-frame ones; the method was immunoSEQ multiplex PCR. The sample holds 200,000 or so clones, 65% to 85% seen once. Worth noting for this clone: The antigen remains unidentified. A read error may account for a junction end that differs from germline.

Germline assignment: CDR1 MNHNS and CDR2 SASEGT. CDR3 length: 16 amino acids. The chain carries TRBV6-1 and TRBJ1-2; 9 bases map to TRBD1. The source material was PBMCs. The sequence was collected from a woman between 25 and 40 years old in good health and CMV-seronegative. Written as DNA, the CDR3 is TGTGCCAGCGGTGACCGGACAGGGGAGGTCTTAGGTGGCTACACCTTC. Amino acids: CASGDRTGEVLGGYTF.